These T cell receptor beta chains were read from a single sample in a study of Graves' ophthalmopathy and Graves' hyperthyroidism. TCRdb fed the multiplex PCR reads into MiXCR, producing one record per CDR3 protein. The sample yields roughly 610,000 distinct CDR3 sequences, 22% seen once. Sequenced: peripheral blood. The receptors come from a woman in her late teens or twenties with stable Graves' hyperthyroidism. Some clones in this sample may be carry-over from other donors' samples. Both conserved end residues are part of each CDR3. The D gene is left open where the match is weak. Size is stated for part of the rows, as once, few or many counts, or as a class when the clone is expanded.

clone_size d_call j_call v_call cdr3_aa cdr3_nt
- - TRBJ2-2 TRBV4-1 CASSQGVGGTANTGELFF TGCGCCAGCAGCCAAGGGGTAGGCGGGACAGCGAACACCGGGGAGCTGTTTTTT
many - TRBJ1-1 TRBV28 CASSPGGHHKVGAFF TGTGCCAGCAGTCCTGGGGGGCATCATAAAGTCGGAGCTTTCTTT
- - TRBJ2-5 TRBV4-2 CASSQDQGVVETQYF TGTGCCAGCAGCCAAGACCAAGGGGTGGTAGAGACCCAGTACTTC
few TRBD2 TRBJ2-7 TRBV28 CASGTSGETYEQYF TGTGCCAGCGGGACTAGCGGGGAGACCTACGAGCAGTACTTC
many TRBD2 TRBJ2-5 TRBV2 CASSEGGLAAETQYF TGTGCCAGCAGTGAAGGCGGACTAGCGGCAGAGACCCAGTACTTC
few TRBD1 TRBJ1-3 TRBV11-1 CASTIRTGGTFSGNTIYF TGTGCCAGCACCATTCGGACAGGGGGTACTTTCTCTGGAAACACCATATATTTT
- TRBD2 TRBJ2-2 TRBV10-3 CAISATSGANTGELFF TGTGCCATCAGCGCCACTAGCGGAGCGAACACCGGGGAGCTGTTTTTT
- - TRBJ2-7 TRBV3-1 CASSQDPRATEQYF TGTGCCAGCAGCCAAGATCCCAGGGCTACGGAGCAGTACTTC
- TRBD1 TRBJ2-2 TRBV12-3/TRBV12-4 CASTLPQGPTGELFF TGTGCCAGCACCCTACCACAGGGGCCCACCGGGGAGCTGTTTTTT
few - TRBJ2-7 TRBV27 CASSLRRTYEQYF TGTGCCAGCAGTTTAAGGCGTACCTACGAGCAGTACTTC
many - TRBJ2-7 TRBV20-1 CSAYDTHPSYEQYF TGCAGTGCTTACGACACGCACCCGTCCTACGAGCAGTACTTC
- - TRBJ2-2 TRBV6-1 CATRRGLNTGELFF TGTGCCACCCGCCGGGGACTGAACACCGGGGAGCTGTTTTTT
many - TRBJ1-1 TRBV7-3 CASSLDGGLAEAFF TGTGCCAGCAGCCTGGACGGAGGATTGGCTGAAGCTTTCTTT
- - TRBJ1-1 TRBV20-1 CSAREGGTEAFF TGCAGTGCTAGAGAGGGGGGGACTGAAGCTTTCTTT
few - TRBJ1-2 TRBV4-1 CASSQEGQLLYGYTF TGCGCCAGCAGCCAAGAGGGACAACTCTTATATGGCTACACCTTC
many TRBD2 TRBJ2-2 TRBV12-3/TRBV12-4 CASSLTSGRASGELFF TGTGCCAGCAGCCTGACTAGCGGGAGGGCATCGGGGGAGCTGTTTTTT
many - TRBJ1-1 TRBV12-3/TRBV12-4 CASSTLAFPPREAFF TGTGCCAGCAGTACTCTAGCCTTTCCCCCTCGTGAAGCTTTCTTT
many - TRBJ1-3 TRBV29-1 CSGRRGGPGNTIYF TGCAGCGGGCGTAGAGGAGGTCCTGGAAACACCATATATTTT
many - TRBJ1-2 TRBV20-1 CSARQATYGYTF TGCAGTGCTAGGCAGGCAACCTATGGCTACACCTTC
many TRBD1 TRBJ2-7 TRBV25-1 CASSEYNGERGQGMYEQYF TGTGCCAGCAGTGAATATAATGGAGAGCGGGGACAGGGCATGTACGAGCAGTACTTC
many - TRBJ1-5 TRBV19 CASSNWDNQPQHF TGTGCCAGTAGTAACTGGGACAATCAGCCCCAGCATTTT
- - TRBJ2-7 TRBV12-3/TRBV12-4 CATSDATGGQGYEQYF TGTGCCACCAGTGATGCCACGGGGGGACAAGGCTACGAGCAGTACTTC
many - TRBJ2-7 TRBV25-1 CASSDIVYEQYF TGTGCCAGCAGTGATATCGTCTACGAGCAGTACTTC
many TRBD2 TRBJ2-7 TRBV12-3/TRBV12-4 CASKLAGVTYEQYF TGTGCCAGCAAACTAGCGGGAGTCACCTACGAGCAGTACTTC
many - TRBJ1-1 TRBV5-6 CASNFGGSTEAFF TGTGCCAGCAACTTTGGGGGGAGCACTGAAGCTTTCTTT
many - TRBJ1-5 TRBV6-5 CASSYSRSQPQHF TGTGCCAGCAGTTACTCGAGATCCCAGCCCCAGCATTTT
- - TRBJ1-1 TRBV28 CASSPSWGGMNTEAFF TGTGCCAGCAGTCCCTCCTGGGGGGGGATGAACACTGAAGCTTTCTTT
many - TRBJ2-7 TRBV6-4 CASSAPGEGRLRSEQYF TGTGCCAGCAGTGCCCCTGGAGAGGGCCGTTTGCGGTCCGAGCAGTACTTC
many TRBD2 TRBJ2-5 TRBV15 CATSREPGGETQYF TGTGCCACCAGCAGAGAACCGGGGGGGGAGACCCAGTACTTC
many - TRBJ1-1 TRBV12-3/TRBV12-4 CASSFSPGGTEAFF TGTGCCAGCAGTTTTTCCCCGGGAGGGACTGAAGCTTTCTTT
many TRBD1 TRBJ1-2 TRBV3-1 CASSDRDLGYGYTF TGTGCCAGCAGCGACAGGGACTTAGGCTATGGCTACACCTTC
many - TRBJ2-2 TRBV19 CASSTDGNTGELFF TGTGCCAGTAGTACGGACGGGAACACCGGGGAGCTGTTTTTT
- TRBD2 TRBJ2-7 TRBV6-2/TRBV6-3 CASSYPGLDEQYF TGTGCCAGCAGTTACCCCGGACTAGACGAGCAGTACTTC
few TRBD1 TRBJ1-2 TRBV12-3/TRBV12-4 CASSRQGKVNYGYTF TGTGCCAGCAGTCGACAGGGAAAGGTTAACTATGGCTACACCTTC
many - TRBJ1-2 TRBV7-8 CASSLFARNYGYTF TGTGCCAGCAGCTTATTCGCGAGAAACTATGGCTACACCTTC
once TRBD1 TRBJ1-5 TRBV20-1 CSARDRVGTGGPNQPQHF TGCAGTGCTAGAGATCGAGTGGGGACAGGGGGACCTAATCAGCCCCAGCATTTT
many - TRBJ2-5 TRBV6-5 CASSRQAYQETQYF TGTGCCAGCAGTCGTCAGGCGTACCAAGAGACCCAGTACTTC
- TRBD1 TRBJ1-6 TRBV12-3/TRBV12-4 CASSPDRVTSPLHF TGTGCCAGCAGTCCTGACAGGGTGACTTCACCCCTCCACTTT
many TRBD2 TRBJ2-7 TRBV20-1 CSARGDYYEQYF TGCAGTGCTAGAGGGGACTACTACGAGCAGTACTTC
- - TRBJ2-5 TRBV12-5 CASGLGLGRETQYF TGTGCTAGTGGTTTGGGCCTAGGGCGAGAGACCCAGTACTTC
many - TRBJ1-3 TRBV11-2 CASSFVIRRSSGNTIYF TGTGCCAGCAGCTTTGTTATTAGGAGAAGCTCTGGAAACACCATATATTTT
- TRBD1 TRBJ2-7 TRBV6-2/TRBV6-3 CASGRQGIHLNEQYF TGTGCCAGCGGAAGACAGGGAATCCACCTTAACGAGCAGTACTTC
few - TRBJ2-5 TRBV6-1 CASSPRFVSETQYF TGTGCCAGCAGCCCCCGGTTTGTCTCAGAGACCCAGTACTTC
- - TRBJ1-6 TRBV2 CASRVGRDNSPLHF TGTGCCAGCAGAGTAGGACGGGATAATTCACCCCTCCACTTT
- - TRBJ1-2 TRBV12-3/TRBV12-4 CASSFSQKGPHTNYGYTF TGTGCCAGCAGTTTCAGTCAGAAGGGACCCCATACTAACTATGGCTACACCTTC
- - TRBJ1-5 TRBV2 CASRDDNYNQPQHF TGTGCCAGCAGAGACGATAACTACAATCAGCCCCAGCATTTT
few TRBD1 TRBJ1-1 TRBV9 CASSGKQGAGTEAFF TGTGCCAGCAGCGGAAAACAGGGGGCAGGGACTGAAGCTTTCTTT
- - TRBJ2-7 TRBV7-2 CASSRSGDYGLEQYF TGTGCCAGCAGCCGAAGCGGAGACTACGGGCTCGAGCAGTACTTC
few TRBD2 TRBJ2-7 TRBV3-1 CASSSQTSGFYGQYF TGTGCCAGCAGCTCTCAGACTAGCGGGTTTTACGGGCAGTACTTC